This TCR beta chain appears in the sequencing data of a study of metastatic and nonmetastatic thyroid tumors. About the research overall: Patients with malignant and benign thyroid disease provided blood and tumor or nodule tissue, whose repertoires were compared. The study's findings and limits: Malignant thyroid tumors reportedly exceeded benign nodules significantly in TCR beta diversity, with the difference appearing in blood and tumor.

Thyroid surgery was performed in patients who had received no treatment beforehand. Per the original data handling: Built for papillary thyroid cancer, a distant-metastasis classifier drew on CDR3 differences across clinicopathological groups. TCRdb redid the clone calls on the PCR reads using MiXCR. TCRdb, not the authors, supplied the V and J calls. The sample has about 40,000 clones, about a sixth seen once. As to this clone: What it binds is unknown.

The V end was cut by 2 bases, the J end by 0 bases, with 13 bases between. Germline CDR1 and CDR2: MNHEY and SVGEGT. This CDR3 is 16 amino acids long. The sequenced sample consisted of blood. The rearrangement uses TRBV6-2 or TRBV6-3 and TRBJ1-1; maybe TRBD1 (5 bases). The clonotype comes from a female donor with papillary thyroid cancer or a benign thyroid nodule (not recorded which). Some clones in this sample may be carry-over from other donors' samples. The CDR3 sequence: CASSYRDEYMNTEAFF. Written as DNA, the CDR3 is TGTGCCAGCAGTTACCGGGACGAATACATGAACACTGAAGCTTTCTTT.